This T cell receptor (beta chain) derives from a study of blood T cell repertoires in COVID-19. Individuals drawn from 24 US areas were about 18 to 90 years old. Produced via immunoSEQ multiplex PCR; TCRdb's table is partial and in-frame only. This table holds around 450,000 clones, 87% found once. Unmatched junction bases numbered 9, after V lost 4 bases and J lost 10 bases. The CDR3 is 15 residues long. From germline, CDR1 is MDHEN and CDR2 SYDVKM. The clonotype originates from a woman aged 18 to 35 with acute COVID-19. The gene calls are TRBV28 and TRBJ1-6; 8 nucleotides align to TRBD1. The source material was PBMCs or T cells enriched from blood (not recorded which). CDR3 amino acids: CASSSTGARGSPLHF. CDR3 nucleotide sequence: TGTGCCAGCAGTTCGACAGGGGCCAGGGGGTCACCCCTCCACTTT. Filled out from reference TRBV28 and TRBJ1-6, the complete variable domain reads DVKVTQSSRYLVKRTGEKVFLECVQDMDHENMFWYRQDPGLGLRLIYFSYDVKMKEKGDIPEGYSVSREKKERFSLILESASTNQTSMYLCASSSTGARGSPLHFGNGTRLTVT.